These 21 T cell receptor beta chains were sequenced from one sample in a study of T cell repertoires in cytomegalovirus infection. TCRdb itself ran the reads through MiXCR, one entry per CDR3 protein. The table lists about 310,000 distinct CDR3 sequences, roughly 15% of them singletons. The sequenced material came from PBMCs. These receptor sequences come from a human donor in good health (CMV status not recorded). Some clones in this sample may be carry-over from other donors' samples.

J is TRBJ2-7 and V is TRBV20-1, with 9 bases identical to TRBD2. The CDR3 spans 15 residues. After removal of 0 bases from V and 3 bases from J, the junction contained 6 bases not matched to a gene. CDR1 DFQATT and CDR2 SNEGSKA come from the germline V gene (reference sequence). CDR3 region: CSARDLPSGDYEQYF. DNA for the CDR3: TGCAGTGCTAGAGATCTGCCTAGCGGGGACTACGAGCAGTACTTC.

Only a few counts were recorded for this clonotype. CDR3 nucleotides: TGTGCCAGCAGTACAGGGAGCGAGCAGTACTTC. Translated, it gives CASSTGSEQYF. The chain has TRBV6-5 and TRBJ2-7, with TRBD1 as a possible D gene (6 bases). The V and J ends lost 5 bases and 6 bases respectively, with 8 bases between them. CDR1 and CDR2 (germline): MNHEY, SVGAGI. The CDR3 contains 11 residues.

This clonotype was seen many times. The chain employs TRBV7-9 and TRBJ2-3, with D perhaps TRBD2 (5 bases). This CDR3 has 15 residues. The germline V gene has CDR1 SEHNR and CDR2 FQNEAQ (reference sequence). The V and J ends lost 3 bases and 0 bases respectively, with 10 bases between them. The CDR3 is CASSFGETSTDTQYF. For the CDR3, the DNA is TGTGCCAGCAGCTTTGGGGAGACTAGCACAGATACGCAGTATTTT.

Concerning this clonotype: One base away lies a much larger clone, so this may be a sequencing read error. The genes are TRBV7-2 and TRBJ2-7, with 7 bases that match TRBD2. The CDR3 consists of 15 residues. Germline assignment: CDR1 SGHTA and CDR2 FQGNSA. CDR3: CASSPRAGRLHEQCF. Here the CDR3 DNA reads TGTGCCAGCAGCCCCCGAGCGGGGCGACTCCACGAGCAGTGCTTC. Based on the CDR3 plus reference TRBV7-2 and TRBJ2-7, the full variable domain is GAGVSQSPSNKVTEKGKDVELRCDPISGHTALYWYRQSLGQGLEFLIYFQGNSAPDKSGLPSDRFSAERTGGSVSTLTIQRTQQEDSAVYLCASSPRAGRLHEQCFGPGTRLTVT.

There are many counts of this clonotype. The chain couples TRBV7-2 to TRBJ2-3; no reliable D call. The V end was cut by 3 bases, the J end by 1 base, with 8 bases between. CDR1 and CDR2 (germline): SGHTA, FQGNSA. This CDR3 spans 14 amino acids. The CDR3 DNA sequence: TGTGCCAGCAGCTTTTCCTCGGGCACAGATACGCAGTATTTT. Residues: CASSFSSGTDTQYF.

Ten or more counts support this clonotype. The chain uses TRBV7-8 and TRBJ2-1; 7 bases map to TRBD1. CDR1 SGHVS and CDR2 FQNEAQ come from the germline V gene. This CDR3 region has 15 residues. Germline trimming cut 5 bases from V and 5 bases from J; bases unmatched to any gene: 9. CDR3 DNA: TGTGCCAGCAGCAAGAACAGGGGAAAAAACAATGAGCAGTTCTTC. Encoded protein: CASSKNRGKNNEQFF.

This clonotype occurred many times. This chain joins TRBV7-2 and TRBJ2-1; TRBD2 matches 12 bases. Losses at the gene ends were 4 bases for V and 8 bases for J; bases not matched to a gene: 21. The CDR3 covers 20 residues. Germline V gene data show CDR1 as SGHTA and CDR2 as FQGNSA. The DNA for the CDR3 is TGTGCCAGCAGCTCAATAATTCCGGGACTAGCGGGCCGTCAGGGGGATGAGCAGTTCTTC. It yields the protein CASSSIIPGLAGRQGDEQFF. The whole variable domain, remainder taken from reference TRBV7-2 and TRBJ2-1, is GAGVSQSPSNKVTEKGKDVELRCDPISGHTALYWYRQSLGQGLEFLIYFQGNSAPDKSGLPSDRFSAERTGGSVSTLTIQRTQQEDSAVYLCASSSIIPGLAGRQGDEQFFGPGTRLTVL.

The CDR3 coding sequence is TGTGCCAGCGGAAGGGGTTTTTCCTACAATGAGCAGTTCTTC. Protein sequence: CASGRGFSYNEQFF. This chain links TRBV12-3 or TRBV12-4 with TRBJ2-1, with a tentative D call TRBD1 (5 bases). V shed 8 bases and J shed 1 base, with 12 bases lying between them. The CDR3 length is 14 residues.

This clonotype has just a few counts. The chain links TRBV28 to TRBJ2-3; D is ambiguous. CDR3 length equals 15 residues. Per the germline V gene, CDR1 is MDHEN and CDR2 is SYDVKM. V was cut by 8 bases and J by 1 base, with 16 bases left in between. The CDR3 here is CASPPRNPGTDTQYF. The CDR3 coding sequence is TGTGCCAGCCCCCCCAGGAATCCAGGCACAGATACGCAGTATTTT.

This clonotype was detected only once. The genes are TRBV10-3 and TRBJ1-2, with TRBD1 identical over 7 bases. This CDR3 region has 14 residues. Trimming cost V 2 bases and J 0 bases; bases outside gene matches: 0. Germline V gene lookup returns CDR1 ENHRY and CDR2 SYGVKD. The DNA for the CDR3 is TGTGCCATCAGTGAGCAGGGGGCTAACTATGGCTACACCTTC. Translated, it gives CAISEQGANYGYTF.

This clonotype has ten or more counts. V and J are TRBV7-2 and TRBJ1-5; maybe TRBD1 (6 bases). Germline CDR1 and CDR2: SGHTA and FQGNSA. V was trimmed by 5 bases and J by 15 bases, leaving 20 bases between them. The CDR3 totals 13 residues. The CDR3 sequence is CASSPVRGLPWHF. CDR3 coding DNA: TGTGCCAGCAGCCCCGTCCGGGGGCTTCCTTGGCATTTT.

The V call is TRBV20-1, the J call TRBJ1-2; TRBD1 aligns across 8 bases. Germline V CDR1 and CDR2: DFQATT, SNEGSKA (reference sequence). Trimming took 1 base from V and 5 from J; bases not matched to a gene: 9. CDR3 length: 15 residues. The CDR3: CSARGGQGAWYGYTF. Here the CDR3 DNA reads TGCAGTGCTAGAGGGGGGCAGGGGGCCTGGTATGGCTACACCTTC.

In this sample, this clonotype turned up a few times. This chain's CDR3 is CASSQEGLYGYTF. The CDR3 DNA reads TGCGCCAGCAGCCAAGAAGGCCTCTATGGCTACACCTTC. The chain is built from TRBV4-1 and TRBJ1-2; D remains ambiguous. The CDR3 spans 13 residues. Germline V gives CDR1 MGHRA, CDR2 YSYEKL. Deletions cut 0 bases from V and 4 bases from J, with 6 bases between.

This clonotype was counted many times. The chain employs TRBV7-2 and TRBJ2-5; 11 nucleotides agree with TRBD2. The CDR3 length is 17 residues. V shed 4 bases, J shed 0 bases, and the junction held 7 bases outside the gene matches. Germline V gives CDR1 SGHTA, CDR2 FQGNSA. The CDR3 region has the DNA TGTGCCAGCAGCTCCTCTGGGACTAGCGGTTACCAAGAGACCCAGTACTTC. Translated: CASSSSGTSGYQETQYF.

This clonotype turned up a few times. Here the CDR3 reads CAIGRDTGELFF. The CDR3, as DNA: TGTGCCATCGGCAGGGACACCGGGGAGCTGTTTTTT. V usage is TRBV28 and J usage is TRBJ2-2; possible D gene TRBD1, 5 bases. CDR1 and CDR2 from the germline V gene are MDHEN and SYDVKM. V dropped 10 bases and J dropped 3 bases, with 9 bases sitting between them. The CDR3 is 12 amino acids. The complete variable domain, with remaining parts taken from reference TRBV28 and TRBJ2-2, reads DVKVTQSSRYLVKRTGEKVFLECVQDMDHENMFWYRQDPGLGLRLIYFSYDVKMKEKGDIPEGYSVSREKKERFSLILESASTNQTSMYLCAIGRDTGELFFGEGSRLTVL.

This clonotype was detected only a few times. The CDR3 sequence is CSVSGTHSNQPQHF. The CDR3 nucleotides read TGCAGTGTCTCGGGGACACATAGCAATCAGCCCCAGCATTTT. J is TRBJ1-5 and V is TRBV20-1; possible D gene TRBD1, 6 bases. V was clipped by 7 bases and J by 0 bases, with 13 bases between them. The length of the CDR3 is 14 residues. Germline V CDR1 and CDR2: DFQATT, SNEGSKA (reference sequence).

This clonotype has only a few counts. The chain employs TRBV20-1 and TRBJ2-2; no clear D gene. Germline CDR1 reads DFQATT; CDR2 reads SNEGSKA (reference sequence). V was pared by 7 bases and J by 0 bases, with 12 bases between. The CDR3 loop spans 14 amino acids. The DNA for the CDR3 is TGCAGTGTCTCCCATGGTGCGAACACCGGGGAGCTGTTTTTT. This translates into CSVSHGANTGELFF.

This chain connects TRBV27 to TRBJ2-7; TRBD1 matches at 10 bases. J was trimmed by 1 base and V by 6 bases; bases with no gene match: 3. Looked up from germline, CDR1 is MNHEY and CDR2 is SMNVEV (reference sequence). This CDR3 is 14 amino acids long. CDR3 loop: CASSGTGESYEQYF. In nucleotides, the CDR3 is TGTGCCAGCAGCGGGACAGGGGAGTCCTACGAGCAGTACTTC.

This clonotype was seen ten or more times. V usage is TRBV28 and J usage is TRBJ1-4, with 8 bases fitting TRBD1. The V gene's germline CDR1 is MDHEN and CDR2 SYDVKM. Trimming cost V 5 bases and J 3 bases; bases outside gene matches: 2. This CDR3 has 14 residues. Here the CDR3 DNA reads TGTGCCAGCAGTACACAGGGGGCTAATGAAAAACTGTTTTTT. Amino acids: CASSTQGANEKLFF.

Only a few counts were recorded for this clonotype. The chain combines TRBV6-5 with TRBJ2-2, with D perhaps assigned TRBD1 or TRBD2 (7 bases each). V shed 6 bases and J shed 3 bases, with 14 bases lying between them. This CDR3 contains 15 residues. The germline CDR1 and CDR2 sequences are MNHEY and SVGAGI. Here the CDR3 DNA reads TGTGCCAGCAGCAGGGAGGGGGCAGACACCGGGGAGCTGTTTTTT. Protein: CASSREGADTGELFF.

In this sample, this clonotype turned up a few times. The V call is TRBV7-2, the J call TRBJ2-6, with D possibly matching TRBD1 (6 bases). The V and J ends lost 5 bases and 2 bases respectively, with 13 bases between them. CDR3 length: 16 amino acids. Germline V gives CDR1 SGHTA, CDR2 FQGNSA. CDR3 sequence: CASSRAQGTGANVLTF. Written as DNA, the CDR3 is TGTGCCAGCAGCCGCGCCCAGGGGACTGGGGCCAACGTCCTGACTTTC.